This TCR beta chain appears in the sequencing data of a study of cytomegalovirus exposure and HLA in healthy donors. Primers included in the PCR were 60 Vbeta and 13 Jbeta primers. Some clones are missing from TCRdb's copy, which holds only in-frame ones; the method was immunoSEQ multiplex PCR. Of about 150,000 clones listed, 86% were seen once; the top ten hold nearly 2%. Germline assignment: CDR1 MDHEN and CDR2 SYDVKM. V lost 10 bases, J lost 5 bases, and 7 bases stayed unmatched. The CDR3 loop spans 13 amino acids. Notes on this clone: What it binds is unknown.

Findings and caveats of the study: Analysis performed later found about 18,000 TCR beta sequences associated with HLA alleles at 0.05 false discovery rate. The investigators catalogued 160 or so TCR beta chains as cytomegalovirus-associated. An assumption of roughly uniform sequencing depth across donors underlay the presence/absence analyses.

At collection, donors were nominally healthy, but unrecorded immune exposures were probable. V gene TRBV28 combines with J gene TRBJ2-3; 9 nucleotides match TRBD1. This TCR was sampled from a woman younger than 30 in good health and CMV-seronegative. Source material: PBMCs. The CDR3 nucleotides are TGTGCCACTCGGACAGGGGTTGGAGATACGCAGTATTTT. Its protein is CATRTGVGDTQYF.